These T cell receptor beta chains were read from a single sample in a study of blood T cell repertoires in COVID-19. Clones were read by immunoSEQ multiplex PCR, and TCRdb kept only the in-frame ones, dropping some. The data hold about 150,000 clones, with roughly 80% observed a single time. The sample was peripheral blood. These receptor sequences come from a man in his sixties with acute or convalescent COVID-19. CDR3s leave out the opening cysteine and the closing phenylalanine or tryptophan. Fields, in order: J gene, V gene, CDR3 protein.

TRBJ2-7	TRBV6-4	ASSFTGTGGDLSYEQY
TRBJ2-6	TRBV6-7	ARSLKEGTGDARANVLT
TRBJ2-3	TRBV4-3	ASSLQTGTGESTDTQY
TRBJ1-1	TRBV19	ASSIGQINTEAF
TRBJ1-1	TRBV30	AWSGTVDTEAF
TRBJ1-5	TRBV9	ASSVDGGFNQPQH
TRBJ2-7	TRBV4-2	ASSPVGQGDSHEQY
TRBJ2-7	TRBV19	ASSVGQQGGRDEQY
TRBJ2-1	TRBV5-1	ASSLGTGGYNEQF
TRBJ1-2	TRBV5-1	ASSSDQVGYT
TRBJ2-3	TRBV7-2	ASSPRTGTDTQY
TRBJ2-6	TRBV28	ASTGWDRGSSGANVLT
TRBJ1-1	TRBV6-6	ASSSGTEAF
TRBJ2-2	TRBV30	AWSLYGGHKDGELF
TRBJ1-2	TRBV6-2/TRBV6-3	ASSYSGRVDYGYT
TRBJ2-5	TRBV7-2	ASSLGHRGETQY
TRBJ2-1	TRBV28	ASQQGGGSYNEQF
TRBJ1-4	TRBV2	ASRANRGTGEKLF
TRBJ1-6	TRBV7-2	ASSPAGGGRVNSPLH
TRBJ1-1	TRBV6-2/TRBV6-3	ASSPHINTEAF
TRBJ1-5	TRBV6-4	ASRRQGYQPQH
TRBJ1-2	TRBV2	ASSGGANYGYT
TRBJ2-2	TRBV5-5	ASRQFTGELF
TRBJ2-7	TRBV20-1	SASSLAGGTYEQY
TRBJ2-2	TRBV5-1	ASSLWTHTGELF
TRBJ2-1	TRBV6-2/TRBV6-3	ASSYAPPGSYNEQF
TRBJ1-3	TRBV6-6	ASSPPGAGNTIY
TRBJ1-4	TRBV7-2	ASSRGWQDLRGEKLF
TRBJ2-2	TRBV5-4	ASSFGGRGELF
TRBJ2-7	TRBV27	ASSLFPLGQTHEQY
TRBJ2-5	TRBV29-1	SVTRGAWETQY
TRBJ2-2	TRBV3-1/TRBV3-2	ASSQVRSGGELF
TRBJ1-3	TRBV4-2	ASSQALSRTGNTIY
TRBJ2-3	TRBV2	ASSELAGATDTQY
TRBJ1-5	TRBV19	ASSPPSTGYHQPQH
TRBJ2-1	TRBV3-1/TRBV3-2	ASSSRGVTEQF
TRBJ2-7	TRBV7-2	ASSLAQGTGYEQY
TRBJ1-5	TRBV12-3/TRBV12-4	ASSPGFDQPQH
TRBJ1-6	TRBV6-5	ASSYSSGHNSPLH
TRBJ1-3	TRBV19	ATHKQGTGNTIY
TRBJ2-6	TRBV9	ASTSAVSSGANVLT
TRBJ2-1	TRBV5-1	ASSAGGAYNEQF
TRBJ2-7	TRBV6-2/TRBV6-3	ASSQGVEQY
TRBJ2-5	TRBV19	ASSIRLAGGHQETQY
TRBJ2-1	TRBV9	ASSSIAGGLGNEQF
TRBJ2-2	TRBV30	AWSVRSAGELF
TRBJ2-3	TRBV7-8	ASSPPMDTQY
TRBJ1-5	TRBV7-6	ASSPGQGAYSNQPQH
TRBJ1-2	TRBV5-6	ASNTLLRTANYGYT
TRBJ1-4	TRBV5-6	ASSRGGGLNEKLF